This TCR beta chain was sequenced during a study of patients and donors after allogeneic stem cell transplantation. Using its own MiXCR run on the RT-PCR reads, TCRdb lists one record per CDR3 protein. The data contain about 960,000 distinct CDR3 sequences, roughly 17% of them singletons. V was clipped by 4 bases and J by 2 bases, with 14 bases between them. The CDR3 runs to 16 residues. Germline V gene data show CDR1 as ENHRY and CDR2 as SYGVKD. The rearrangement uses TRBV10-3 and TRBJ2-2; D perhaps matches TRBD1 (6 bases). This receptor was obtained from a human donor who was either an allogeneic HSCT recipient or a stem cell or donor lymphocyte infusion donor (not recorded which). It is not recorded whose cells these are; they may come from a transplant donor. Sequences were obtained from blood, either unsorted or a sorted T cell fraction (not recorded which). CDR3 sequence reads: CAISVGQTINTGELFF. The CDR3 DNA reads TGTGCCATCAGTGTAGGACAGACCATCAACACCGGGGAGCTGTTTTTT.